The 29 T cell receptor beta chains listed next were all sequenced from one sample in a study of beta chain features in type 1 diabetes. Study-wide results and limits: A moderate, significant TCRB CDR3 shortening appeared in type 1 diabetes across four CD4+ subsets.

Reverse transcribing all isolated RNA meant expressed TCRB transcripts were sequenced. Profiled with immunoSEQ multiplex PCR; TCRdb holds only in-frame clones, not every one. The sample lists 300,000 to 450,000 clones; over 9% were seen once. These TCRs are of unknown antigen specificity. The sample comprised central memory CD4+ T cells from blood. Receptors originate from a man younger than 45 with type 1 diabetes.

This clone has only a few counts. The chain employs TRBV6-1 and TRBJ2-2; D is possibly TRBD2 (6 bases). The V gene lost 6 bases and the J gene lost 3 bases, with 14 bases spanning the gap. The CDR3 has 15 amino acids. Germline CDR1 MNHNS, CDR2 SASEGT. The CDR3 DNA reads TGTGCCAGCAGGAAAACCGGGACTTACACCGGGGAGCTGTTTTTT. This encodes CASRKTGTYTGELFF.

The table lists this clone with a few counts. The chain carries TRBV4-3 and TRBJ2-7; D perhaps matches TRBD2 (6 bases). V lost 1 base to trimming and J lost 3 bases, with 13 bases between them. Germline lookup yields CDR1 LGHNA and CDR2 YSLEER. This CDR3 comprises 15 residues. Here the CDR3 reads CASSQVFGGNYEQYF. DNA for the CDR3: TGCGCCAGCAGCCAAGTTTTTGGGGGGAACTACGAGCAGTACTTC.

This clone appeared a few times. The chain has TRBV28 and TRBJ1-3; perhaps TRBD1 as D (5 bases). Germline CDR1 reads MDHEN; CDR2 reads SYDVKM. The CDR3 is 13 amino acids. V shed 10 bases and J shed 3 bases, with 13 bases lying between them. The CDR3 DNA reads TGTGCCACTTTAACAGGAAATGGAAACACCATATATTTT. It encodes CATLTGNGNTIYF.

The chain uses TRBV6-5 and TRBJ2-7, with 8 nucleotides matching TRBD1. Germline lookup yields CDR1 MNHEY and CDR2 SVGAGI. Unmatched junction bases numbered 6, after V lost 5 bases and J lost 3 bases. The CDR3 spans 14 residues. The CDR3 nucleotides are TGTGCCAGCAGTCCTCGGACAGGGCTCTACGAGCAGTACTTC. It encodes CASSPRTGLYEQYF.

The table lists this clone with many counts. The V gene is TRBV14, the J gene TRBJ1-1, with D unclear. The CDR3 has 13 amino acids. The V end lost 4 bases, the J end lost 2 bases, and 8 bases lay between the germline ends. Per germline, CDR1 SGHDN and CDR2 FVKESK. This CDR3 is CASSLSSNTEAFF. The CDR3 region has the DNA TGTGCCAGCAGCCTATCGTCCAACACTGAAGCTTTCTTT.

There are a few counts of this clone. The chain combines TRBV6-6 with TRBJ1-5; 7 bases match TRBD1. In germline, CDR1 is MNHNY, CDR2 SVGAGI (reference sequence). This CDR3 is 15 amino acids long. With V trimmed by 6 bases and J by 1 base, 6 bases remained unmatched. The CDR3: CASSLSTGSNQPQHF. The CDR3 bases are TGTGCCAGCAGCCTATCGACAGGGAGCAATCAGCCCCAGCATTTT.

The chain carries TRBV5-1 and TRBJ2-3; D possibly uses TRBD1 or TRBD2 (6 bases each). The length of the CDR3 is 14 residues. CDR1 is SGHRS and CDR2 is YFSETQ in the germline V gene. V was trimmed by 1 base and J by 6 bases, leaving 12 bases between them. CDR3 nucleotides: TGCGCCAGCAGCTTGTGGGGGGCTGGTGATACGCAGTATTTT. As protein: CASSLWGAGDTQYF.

This clone was observed a handful of times. The chain combines TRBV19 with TRBJ2-5; D uncertain. Trimming left V 0 bases short and J 6 bases short, with 11 bases between. The CDR3 runs to 14 residues. Germline V lookup: CDR1 LNHDA, CDR2 SQIVND (reference sequence). DNA of the CDR3: TGTGCCAGTAGTATAGATCCGGGTATTCAGACCCAGTACTTC. The encoded protein is CASSIDPGIQTQYF. The full variable domain, completed using reference TRBV19 and TRBJ2-5, is DGGITQSPKYLFRKEGQNVTLSCEQNLNHDAMYWYRQDPGQGLRLIYYSQIVNDFQKGDIAEGYSVSREKKESFPLTVTSAQKNPTAFYLCASSIDPGIQTQYFGPGTRLLVL.

CDR3 bases: TGTGCCAGTAGTGGGACTAGCGGGAGCACGACCTACGAGCAGTACTTC. Translated: CASSGTSGSTTYEQYF. The chain has TRBV19 and TRBJ2-7; 14 bases agree with TRBD2. Germline V gene data show CDR1 as LNHDA and CDR2 as SQIVND (reference sequence). V was pared by 5 bases and J by 2 bases, with 5 bases of the junction left unmatched. The CDR3 is 16 amino acids.

This clone was recorded many times. The V call is TRBV7-2, the J call TRBJ1-4, with D possibly matching TRBD1 (5 bases). Germline V lookup: CDR1 SGHTA, CDR2 FQGNSA. The length of the CDR3 is 14 residues. V lost 1 base to trimming and J lost 10 bases, with 13 bases between them. The CDR3 loop is CASSLEYTRGKLFF. CDR3 in DNA: TGTGCCAGCAGCTTAGAGTACACTAGGGGAAAACTGTTTTTT. The whole variable domain, remainder taken from reference TRBV7-2 and TRBJ1-4, is GAGVSQSPSNKVTEKGKDVELRCDPISGHTALYWYRQSLGQGLEFLIYFQGNSAPDKSGLPSDRFSAERTGGSVSTLTIQRTQQEDSAVYLCASSLEYTRGKLFFGSGTQLSVL.

The chain carries TRBV13 and TRBJ2-5; D not certain. CDR1 PRHDT and CDR2 FYEKMQ come from the germline V gene (reference sequence). V lost 5 bases to trimming and J lost 2 bases, with 12 bases between them. The CDR3 covers 14 residues. CDR3 protein: CASSVVATQETQYF. In nucleotides, the CDR3 is TGTGCCAGCAGCGTCGTGGCTACGCAAGAGACCCAGTACTTC.

This clone has a handful of counts. The chain combines TRBV7-2 with TRBJ1-5; D not certain. Trimming took 5 bases from V and 0 from J, leaving 5 bases between them. The CDR3 is 13 amino acids. CDR1 SGHTA and CDR2 FQGNSA come from the germline V gene. CDR3 sequence (DNA): TGTGCCAGCAGCCCTCGTAGCAATCAGCCCCAGCATTTT. It translates to CASSPRSNQPQHF.

V is TRBV7-9 and J is TRBJ2-5; 7 positions agree with TRBD2. Germline CDR1 is SEHNR and CDR2 is FQNEAQ (reference sequence). V lost 8 bases and J lost 3; bases outside the gene matches: 24. This CDR3 spans 19 amino acids. The CDR3 DNA follows: TGTGCCAGCGCTCACGCTGGGGCGGGAGACCCCATGGGGAAAGAGACCCAGTACTTC. Protein sequence: CASAHAGAGDPMGKETQYF.

This clone has ten or more counts. This chain joins TRBV7-2 and TRBJ2-3; 12 bases line up with TRBD2. This CDR3 has 16 amino acids. Looked up from germline, CDR1 is SGHTA and CDR2 is FQGNSA. The V and J ends lost 4 bases and 5 bases, in that order; junction bases with no gene match: 7. The CDR3 DNA reads TGTGCCAGCAGCTCGACTAGCGGGGGAAGAGGAGATACGCAGTATTTT. Translating it yields CASSSTSGGRGDTQYF.

J is TRBJ2-5 and V is TRBV19; TRBD1 aligns across 7 bases. V lost 5 bases to trimming and J lost 3 bases; unmatched junction nucleotides: 9. Germline V gives CDR1 LNHDA, CDR2 SQIVND (reference sequence). There are 15 residues in the CDR3. CDR3 DNA: TGTGCCAGTAGTCTGACCGGGACAGCTAAAGAGACCCAGTACTTC. It translates to CASSLTGTAKETQYF. The entire variable domain, with the rest obtained from reference TRBV19 and TRBJ2-5, is as follows: DGGITQSPKYLFRKEGQNVTLSCEQNLNHDAMYWYRQDPGQGLRLIYYSQIVNDFQKGDIAEGYSVSREKKESFPLTVTSAQKNPTAFYLCASSLTGTAKETQYFGPGTRLLVL.

V is TRBV28 and J is TRBJ1-2; D is perhaps TRBD1 (6 bases). The CDR3 totals 13 residues. Trimming shortened V by 10 bases and J by 5 bases, and 17 bases separated the two germline ends. CDR1 and CDR2 from the germline V gene are MDHEN and SYDVKM. The CDR3 region is CATIRGVKYGYTF. The CDR3 DNA reads TGTGCCACCATAAGGGGGGTGAAGTATGGCTACACCTTC.

This clone has a handful of counts. The chain has TRBV7-2 and TRBJ1-5; 7 bases are shared with TRBD1. The V gene end was trimmed by 5 bases and the J gene end by 7 bases; junction bases not matched to a gene: 8. There are 14 residues in the CDR3. Per germline, CDR1 SGHTA and CDR2 FQGNSA. CDR3 residues: CASSLRQGEQPQHF. The DNA of the CDR3 is TGTGCCAGCAGCCTCAGACAGGGTGAGCAGCCCCAGCATTTT.

V is TRBV4-1 and J is TRBJ1-5; the match to TRBD1 covers 12 bases. The trim removed 4 bases at V and 9 bases at J, leaving 13 bases unmatched. CDR1 is MGHRA, CDR2 YSYEKL, per germline. The CDR3 contains 17 residues. The CDR3 DNA sequence: TGCGCCAGCAGCCCCGGGACAGGGGGCCGTGGTGGAAGGCCCCAGCATTTT. It codes for CASSPGTGGRGGRPQHF.

This rearrangement joins TRBV19 to TRBJ2-1, with a tentative D call TRBD2 (6 bases). The ends were cut back, 2 bases at V and 9 bases at J, with 14 bases in the middle. CDR1 and CDR2 (germline): LNHDA, SQIVND (reference sequence). The CDR3 has 14 amino acids. This CDR3 reads CASSIKGVGGEQFF. The CDR3 DNA sequence: TGTGCCAGTAGTATAAAAGGGGTGGGGGGTGAGCAGTTCTTC.

This clone was recorded a few times. The CDR3 DNA sequence: TGTGCCAGCTCACCGTTTGAGGGGACTAGTTACGAGCAGTACTTC. Amino acid sequence: CASSPFEGTSYEQYF. V is TRBV18 and J is TRBJ2-5; the match to TRBD2 covers 8 bases. The DNA matches TRBJ2-7 better at its end, which makes the J call doubtful. The CDR3 has 15 amino acids. CDR1 KGHSH and CDR2 LQKENI come from the germline V gene.

This clone was counted at least ten times. CDR3 amino acids: CASSQAPQGSSGETQYF. The CDR3, as DNA: TGTGCCAGCAGCCAAGCCCCACAGGGATCCAGTGGGGAGACCCAGTACTTC. The chain links TRBV4-2 to TRBJ2-5; a possible D gene is TRBD1 (6 bases). Trimming stripped 1 base from V and 5 bases from J, with 20 bases between. Germline assignment: CDR1 LGHNA and CDR2 YNFKEQ. The CDR3 loop spans 17 amino acids.

This clone showed up just a few times. CDR3 loop: CASSHTYAGVRTGELFF. CDR3 in DNA: TGTGCCAGCAGCCACACATATGCGGGAGTCCGTACCGGGGAGCTGTTTTTT. This chain connects TRBV7-9 to TRBJ2-2; 7 nucleotides agree with TRBD2. In germline, CDR1 is SEHNR, CDR2 FQNEAQ (reference sequence). The CDR3 totals 17 residues. The trim removed 5 bases at V and 5 bases at J, leaving 14 bases unmatched.

This chain connects TRBV28 to TRBJ1-2, with D possibly being TRBD1 (5 bases). The germline V and J ends were trimmed by 2 bases and 7 bases, with 14 bases remaining between them. The CDR3 is 14 amino acids. Germline CDR1 is MDHEN and CDR2 is SYDVKM. CDR3 sequence reads: CASSLEAGLFGYTF. For the CDR3, the DNA is TGTGCCAGCAGTTTAGAGGCAGGGCTCTTTGGCTACACCTTC.

This clone was detected a few times. J is TRBJ1-1 and V is TRBV23-1, with D possibly being TRBD1 (6 bases). TRBV23-1 is identified as an open reading frame with a role that is uncertain. Between the trimmed V and J ends, which lost 7 bases and 7 bases, there was a span of 10 bases. This CDR3 has 11 amino acids. CDR3 sequence: CASIWGLEAFF. The CDR3 bases are TGCGCCAGCATTTGGGGGCTTGAAGCTTTCTTT.

This clone was observed a handful of times. The chain is built from TRBV5-4 and TRBJ2-7; D perhaps matches TRBD1 (6 bases). The CDR3 sequence is 16 residues long. The V end lost 2 bases, the J end lost 5 bases, and 20 bases lay between the germline ends. From germline, CDR1 is SGHNT and CDR2 YYREEE (reference sequence). The CDR3 nucleotides are TGTGCCAGCAGCTTAGAGGGACCAACAAAGGGGGACGAGCAGTACTTC. Translating it yields CASSLEGPTKGDEQYF.

Only a few counts were recorded for this clone. This likely reflects a read error, since a far larger clone is one base away. The CDR3 DNA reads as TGTGCCAGCAGCTTGCGGGGGGCTAATGAAAAACTGTTTTTT. Its protein is CASSLRGANEKLFF. The chain recombines TRBV7-8 with TRBJ1-4; TRBD1 is a possible D gene (5 bases). With 3 bases removed from V and 3 bases from J, the gap between germline ends came to 8 bases. Germline-derived CDR1 and CDR2 are SGHVS and FQNEAQ. The CDR3 runs to 14 residues.

The chain employs TRBV14 and TRBJ2-3; 10 nucleotides align to TRBD2. The V and J ends lost 4 bases and 3 bases, in that order; junction bases with no gene match: 13. There are 18 residues in the CDR3. Per the germline V gene, CDR1 is SGHDN and CDR2 is FVKESK. In nucleotides, the CDR3 is TGTGCCAGCAGCCCCAAGGGGGCTAGCGGGAGATTAACAGATACGCAGTATTTT. Its protein is CASSPKGASGRLTDTQYF. Complete variable domain (other parts from reference TRBV14 and TRBJ2-3): EAGVTQFPSHSVIEKGQTVTLRCDPISGHDNLYWYRRVMGKEIKFLLHFVKESKQDESGMPNNRFLAERTGGTYSTLKVQPAELEDSGVYFCASSPKGASGRLTDTQYFGPGTRLTVL.

This clone was counted a few times. This sequence joins TRBV18 and TRBJ2-7; D may be TRBD2 (5 bases). The V gene's germline CDR1 is KGHSH and CDR2 LQKENI. CDR3 length: 14 residues. Trimming left V 6 bases short and J 0 bases short, with 12 bases between. The CDR3 region is CASSYGVSSYEQYF. CDR3 in DNA: TGTGCCAGCTCCTACGGGGTTAGCTCCTACGAGCAGTACTTC.

This clone was recorded a few times. This sequence joins TRBV7-8 and TRBJ2-5; 10 bases are shared with TRBD2. The CDR3 consists of 16 residues. Trimming took 1 base from V and 5 from J; bases not matched to a gene: 7. Germline V gene sequence: CDR1 SGHVS, CDR2 FQNEAQ. The CDR3 DNA follows: TGTGCCAGCAGCTTAGGAGCGGGAGGGCCGGGCGAGACCCAGTACTTC. Translation: CASSLGAGGPGETQYF.